The source of this T cell receptor (beta chain) is a study of graft-versus-host responses after intestinal transplantation. Study-wide background: Anti-thymocyte globulin induction preceded about 3 years of tacrolimus and steroid maintenance in all recipients. Regarding the study as a whole: Ileal or blood samples showed some GvH clones first, and such clones were also found in recipient marrow. Graft-donor T cell macrochimerism in patients accompanied high graft-versus-host to host-versus-graft clonal ratios in allografts.

Assay: immunoSEQ multiplex PCR; the TCRdb copy retains only in-frame clones and omits some. The repertoire holds 29,000 or so clones, with 85% to 95% as singletons. Points on this clone: The antigen is undetermined.

V lost 6 bases and J lost 2; bases outside the gene matches: 4. This CDR3 contains 13 residues. Germline loops: CDR1 ENHRY, CDR2 SYGVKD. The specimen was PBMCs, collected roughly 62 days after intestinal transplant. This chain uses TRBV10-3 with TRBJ2-7; 7 bases are a match to TRBD1. The TCR was taken from a human patient who received an intestinal transplant, so some T cells may come from the graft donor. The CDR3 loop reads CAISPGQTYEQYF. The CDR3 nucleotides are TGTGCCATCAGCCCGGGACAGACCTACGAGCAGTACTTC.